The 18 T cell receptor beta chains listed next were all sequenced from one sample in a study of blood T cells in healthy people across ages. With a J-beta primer mix and a sample-barcoded 5' primer, a second PCR ran roughly 7 to 11 cycles. MiXCR was run by TCRdb on the 5' RACE reads, yielding one entry per CDR3 protein. The sample lists about 670,000 distinct CDR3 sequences; around two fifths were seen once. Sequenced sample: blood. Source of these receptors: a man older than 75 in good health.

V usage is TRBV12-3 or TRBV12-4 and J usage is TRBJ1-1; D gene ambiguous. There are 14 residues in the CDR3. V gave up 7 bases and J gave up 2 bases, with 14 bases separating them. The CDR3 sequence is CASNILVGNTEAFF. DNA for the CDR3: TGTGCCAGCAATATTCTTGTGGGAAACACTGAAGCTTTCTTT.

This clonotype has only a few counts. The chain carries TRBV7-8 and TRBJ2-7, with D perhaps matching TRBD2 (5 bases). This CDR3 comprises 14 residues. Looked up from germline, CDR1 is SGHVS and CDR2 is FQNEAQ. V was trimmed by 10 bases and J by 4 bases, leaving 20 bases between them. CDR3 region: CATGGGSWGYEQYF. CDR3 DNA sequence: TGTGCCACCGGAGGTGGGAGTTGGGGTTACGAGCAGTACTTC. Full variable domain (outside the CDR3, taken from reference TRBV7-8 and TRBJ2-7): GAGVSQSPRYKVAKRGQDVALRCDPISGHVSLFWYQQALGQGPEFLTYFQNEAQLDKSGLPSDRFFAERPEGSVSTLKIQRTQQEDSAVYLCATGGGSWGYEQYFGPGTRLTVT.

This clonotype occurred a few times. The chain employs TRBV7-2 and TRBJ2-5; no clear D gene. V lost 2 bases and J 0 bases, leaving 7 bases between the germline ends. CDR1 and CDR2 (germline): SGHTA, FQGNSA. The CDR3 totals 14 residues. The CDR3 here is CASSLSGHQETQYF. CDR3 coding DNA: TGTGCCAGCAGCTTATCTGGACACCAAGAGACCCAGTACTTC. The complete variable domain, with remaining parts taken from reference TRBV7-2 and TRBJ2-5, reads GAGVSQSPSNKVTEKGKDVELRCDPISGHTALYWYRQSLGQGLEFLIYFQGNSAPDKSGLPSDRFSAERTGGSVSTLTIQRTQQEDSAVYLCASSLSGHQETQYFGPGTRLLVL.

This clonotype has at least ten counts. V usage is TRBV27 and J usage is TRBJ2-7; D is possibly TRBD1 (5 bases). The CDR3 is made up of 14 amino acids. Germline CDR1 reads MNHEY; CDR2 reads SMNVEV (reference sequence). Trimming shortened V by 3 bases and J by 1 base, and 10 bases separated the two germline ends. DNA of the CDR3: TGTGCCAGCAGTTTGAACAGGCAGTCCTACGAGCAGTACTTC. Its translation is CASSLNRQSYEQYF.

The chain is built from TRBV20-1 and TRBJ2-1; TRBD2 agrees at 12 bases. The DNA end favors TRBJ2-7, so the J call may be wrong. The germline CDR1 and CDR2 sequences are DFQATT and SNEGSKA (reference sequence). The length of the CDR3 is 17 residues. CDR3 nucleotides: TGCAGTGCTAGAGATCCCAGGACTAGCGGGGATTACAATGAGCAGTACTTC. It yields the protein CSARDPRTSGDYNEQYF.

The chain has TRBV20-1 and TRBJ2-1; D remains ambiguous. CDR1 is DFQATT and CDR2 is SNEGSKA in the germline V gene (reference sequence). Trimming shortened V by 0 bases and J by 7 bases, and 19 bases separated the two germline ends. The CDR3 sequence is 16 residues long. The CDR3 DNA sequence: TGCAGTGCTAGAGATCCGAGACCTAGTTCTAGGAATGAGCAGTTCTTC. Protein product: CSARDPRPSSRNEQFF.

Concerning this clonotype: One base away lies a much larger clone, so this may be a sequencing read error. The chain combines TRBV6-5 with TRBJ2-5, with TRBD2 matching over 16 bases. With the DNA end fitting TRBJ2-1 better, the J assignment may be wrong. The CDR3 extends over 16 amino acids. Germline V CDR1 and CDR2: MNHEY, SVGAGI. CDR3 sequence (DNA): TGTGCCAGCAGTACGGGACTAGCGGGAGGGCAAGAGACCCAGTTCTTC. As protein: CASSTGLAGGQETQFF.

Worth noting for this clonotype: This may arise from a read error, as a much more abundant clone is one base away. The chain links TRBV29-1 to TRBJ2-1; D ambiguous. V was trimmed by 6 bases and J by 13 bases, leaving 22 bases between them. This CDR3 comprises 13 residues. Germline CDR1 SQVTM, CDR2 ANQGSEA. As DNA, the CDR3 is TGCAGCGTATCTAAGGACGGTCAAGAGACCCAGTTCTTC. Its protein is CSVSKDGQETQFF.

The rearrangement joins TRBV10-3 to TRBJ2-7; D could derive from TRBD1 or TRBD2 (5 bases each). The end of the DNA is better explained by TRBJ2-4, so the J call may be wrong. This CDR3 has 16 amino acids. Germline CDR1 ENHRY, CDR2 SYGVKD. CDR3 loop: CAISDPRGFFKNIQYF. The CDR3, as DNA: TGTGCCATCAGTGACCCGAGGGGATTTTTCAAAAACATTCAGTACTTC.

The chain joins TRBV12-3 or TRBV12-4 to TRBJ2-1; 11 bases line up with TRBD2. Trimming at V came to 5 bases and at J to 2 bases, leaving 5 bases not matched to a gene. The CDR3 has 16 amino acids. The DNA for the CDR3 is TGTGCCAGCAGTCCCGGGACTAGCGGAACCTACAATGAGCAGTTCTTC. Its translation is CASSPGTSGTYNEQFF.

This chain uses TRBV15 with TRBJ1-1; 9 nucleotides match TRBD1. The CDR3 sequence is 13 residues long. J gave up 11 bases and V 0 bases, and 4 bases lay outside the gene matches. Germline V lookup: CDR1 LNHNV, CDR2 YYDKDF (reference sequence). The CDR3 bases are TGTGCCACCAGCAGAGATCGGACAGGGGCCGCTTTCTTT. It encodes CATSRDRTGAAFF.

Regarding this clonotype: A much bigger clone sits one base away, suggesting this may be a read error. The chain recombines TRBV11-2 with TRBJ1-5; D call uncertain. The CDR3 totals 15 residues. CDR1 and CDR2 (germline): SGHAT, FQNNGV. CDR3 sequence reads: CAGSLAGFPNQPQHF. In DNA, the CDR3 is TGTGCCGGCAGCTTGGCTGGGTTCCCCAATCAGCCCCAGCATTTT.

This chain joins TRBV6-5 and TRBJ1-1, with unresolved D. Germline CDR1 and CDR2: MNHEY and SVGAGI. The CDR3 loop spans 16 amino acids. V lost 0 bases and J 1 base, leaving 12 bases between the germline ends. The CDR3 protein is CASSYSQGRSNTEAFF. The DNA for the CDR3 is TGTGCCAGCAGTTACTCGCAAGGCAGATCGAACACTGAAGCTTTCTTT.

This clonotype has only a few counts. This chain links TRBV20-1 with TRBJ2-7, with D perhaps matching TRBD1 (5 bases). The germline V gene encodes CDR1 DFQATT and CDR2 SNEGSKA (reference sequence). CDR3 length: 15 residues. The ends were cut back, 0 bases at V and 2 bases at J, with 14 bases in the middle. The CDR3 here is CSARDLAGSPYEQYF. Here the CDR3 DNA reads TGCAGTGCTAGAGATCTGGCAGGGTCTCCCTACGAGCAGTACTTC.

In the case of this clonotype: A clone one base away is much larger, so this may be a read error. CDR3 coding DNA: TGTGCCAGCAGCGTAATGTCTGATCAAGAGACCCAGTACTTC. It codes for CASSVMSDQETQYF. V and J are TRBV7-7 and TRBJ2-5; D remains ambiguous. There are 14 residues in the CDR3. Germline V gene lookup returns CDR1 SSHAT and CDR2 FNYEAQ (reference sequence). The V gene lost 5 bases and the J gene lost 2 bases, with 12 bases spanning the gap. Based on the CDR3 plus reference TRBV7-7 and TRBJ2-5, the full variable domain is GAGVSQSPRYKVTKRGQDVTLRCDPISSHATLYWYQQALGQGPEFLTYFNYEAQPDKSGLPSDRFSAERPEGSISTLTIQRTEQRDSAMYRCASSVMSDQETQYFGPGTRLLVL.

The chain recombines TRBV9 with TRBJ2-3; 8 bases match TRBD2. The V and J ends lost 2 bases and 5 bases, in that order; junction bases with no gene match: 7. The CDR3 is 15 amino acids. Looked up from germline, CDR1 is SGDLS and CDR2 is YYNGEE. The CDR3 DNA reads TGTGCCAGCAGCGTTGGGACGGGGGGGAAAGATACGCAGTATTTT. Protein sequence: CASSVGTGGKDTQYF.

The chain carries TRBV5-1 and TRBJ2-5, with 8 bases fitting TRBD2. This CDR3 is built from 14 residues. The ends lost 2 bases at V and 4 bases at J; junction bases unmatched: 4. Germline V gene data show CDR1 as SGHRS and CDR2 as YFSETQ. The CDR3 loop is CASSFSGVGETQYF. The DNA of the CDR3 is TGCGCCAGCAGCTTTAGCGGGGTTGGAGAGACCCAGTACTTC. The complete variable domain, with remaining parts taken from reference TRBV5-1 and TRBJ2-5, reads KAGVTQTPRYLIKTRGQQVTLSCSPISGHRSVSWYQQTPGQGLQFLFEYFSETQRNKGNFPGRFSGRQFSNSRSEMNVSTLELGDSALYLCASSFSGVGETQYFGPGTRLLVL.

This clonotype was picked up many times. V is TRBV6-2 or TRBV6-3 and J is TRBJ2-7; 8 bases match TRBD1. V trimming: 0 bases; J trimming: 4 bases; junction bases outside the gene matches: 5. CDR1 and CDR2 (germline): MNHEY, SVGEGT. The CDR3 is 15 amino acids. DNA of the CDR3: TGTGCCAGCAGTTACTCCCGACAGGGGAGGTACGAGCAGTACTTC. It translates to CASSYSRQGRYEQYF.